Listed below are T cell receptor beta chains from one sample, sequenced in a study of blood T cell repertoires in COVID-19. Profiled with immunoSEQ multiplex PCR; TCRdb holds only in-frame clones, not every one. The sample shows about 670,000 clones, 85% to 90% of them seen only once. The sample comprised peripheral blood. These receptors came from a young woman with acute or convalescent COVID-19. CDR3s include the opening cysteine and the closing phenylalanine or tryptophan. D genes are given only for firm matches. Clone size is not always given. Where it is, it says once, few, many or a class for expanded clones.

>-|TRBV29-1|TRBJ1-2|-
CSVLSPGGYTF
TGCAGCGTTCTCTCCCCCGGGGGCTACACCTTC
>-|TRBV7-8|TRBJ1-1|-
CASSLALGRYAEAFF
TGTGCCAGCAGCTTAGCGTTAGGGAGGTACGCTGAAGCTTTCTTT
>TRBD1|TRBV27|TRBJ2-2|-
CASSLFPGGANTGELFF
TGTGCCAGCAGTTTATTCCCAGGGGGTGCGAACACCGGGGAGCTGTTTTTT
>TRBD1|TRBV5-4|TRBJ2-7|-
CASSLQGVYEQYF
TGTGCCAGCAGCTTACAGGGGGTGTACGAGCAGTACTTC
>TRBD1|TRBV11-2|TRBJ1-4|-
CASSFGVSRGAAAEKLFF
TGTGCCAGCAGCTTCGGGGTATCCAGGGGGGCGGCGGCGGAAAAACTGTTTTTT
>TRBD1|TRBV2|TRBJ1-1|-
CASSFRGMNTEAFF
TGTGCCAGCAGTTTCAGGGGGATGAACACTGAAGCTTTCTTT
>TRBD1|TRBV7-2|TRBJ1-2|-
CASPARTGLNYGYTF
TGTGCCAGCCCAGCCCGGACAGGCTTAAACTATGGCTACACCTTC
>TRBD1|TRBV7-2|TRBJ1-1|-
CASSSGTGSGRAFF
TGTGCCAGCAGCTCCGGGACAGGGTCCGGTCGAGCTTTCTTT
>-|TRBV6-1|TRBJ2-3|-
CASSETEGGTDTQYF
TGTGCCAGCAGTGAAACGGAGGGAGGCACAGATACGCAGTATTTT
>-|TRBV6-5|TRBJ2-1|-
CASSYSRGGNEQFF
TGTGCCAGCAGTTACTCCCGGGGAGGCAATGAGCAGTTCTTC
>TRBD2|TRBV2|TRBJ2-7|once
CAVLAGSSYEQYF
TGTGCCGTCCTAGCGGGGAGCTCCTACGAGCAGTACTTC
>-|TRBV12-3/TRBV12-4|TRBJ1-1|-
CASSLRGVSEAFF
TGTGCCAGCAGTTTACGGGGAGTTTCTGAAGCTTTCTTT
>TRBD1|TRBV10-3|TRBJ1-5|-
CAISEWQGEVQPQHF
TGTGCCATCAGTGAGTGGCAGGGGGAGGTTCAGCCCCAGCATTTT
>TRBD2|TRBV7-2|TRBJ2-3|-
CASSPGGSTDTQYF
TGTGCCAGCAGCCCCGGGGGGAGCACAGATACGCAGTATTTT
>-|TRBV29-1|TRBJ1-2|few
CSVRSWAEHFNYGYTF
TGCAGCGTTCGAAGTTGGGCCGAACATTTTAACTATGGCTACACCTTC
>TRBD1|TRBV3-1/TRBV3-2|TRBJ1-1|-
CASSPWGTGDWAEAFF
TGTGCCAGCAGCCCCTGGGGGACAGGGGATTGGGCTGAAGCTTTCTTT
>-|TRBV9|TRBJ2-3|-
CASSVEEGTSTDTQYF
TGTGCCAGCAGCGTAGAGGAGGGGACTAGCACAGATACGCAGTATTTT
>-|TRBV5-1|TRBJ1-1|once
CASSLGGGHTEAFF
TGCGCCAGCAGCTTGGGAGGGGGTCATACTGAAGCTTTCTTT